Each of the 21 T cell receptor beta chains below was sequenced from the same sample in a study of shared clonotypes between healthy human individuals (dated by TCRdb to the early 2020s). Library prep was done by the immunoSEQ multiplex PCR assay. TCRdb carries this immuneACCESS record with in-frame sequences only. Its versions omit some clonotypes, under half of them owing to an unresolved V gene in the studies checked, with the rest unexplained. The sample table holds approximately 1.5 million clones, of which approximately 98.5% were seen once. Approximately 0.4% of the sample is held by the ten biggest clonotypes. The sample consisted of naive CD4+ T cells sorted from blood. This specimen's cell subset or site label, per the study, means: CD45RA+ positively selected. These receptors originate from a man aged 30-40 years in good health.

This chain joins TRBV19 and TRBJ2-7; TRBD2 aligns across 13 bases. The V and J ends lost 8 bases and 2 bases, in that order; junction bases with no gene match: 0. The CDR3 extends over 13 amino acids. CDR1 and CDR2 (germline): LNHDA, SQIVND (reference sequence). CDR3 sequence: CASGLAGAYEQYF. In DNA form, the CDR3 reads TGTGCCAGTGGACTAGCGGGAGCCTACGAGCAGTACTTC.

The genes are TRBV7-2 and TRBJ1-5; no clear D. The CDR3 is 12 amino acids. Germline CDR1 reads SGHTA; CDR2 reads FQGNSA. V lost 5 bases, J lost 5 bases, and 7 bases lay in between. The CDR3: CASSLAHQPQHF. DNA of the CDR3: TGTGCCAGCAGCCTGGCGCATCAGCCCCAGCATTTT.

The chain is built from TRBV2 and TRBJ2-1, with D unresolved. Trimming stripped 4 bases from V and 10 bases from J, with 14 bases between. The CDR3 spans 13 residues. Germline CDR1 is SNHLY and CDR2 is FYNNEI. Here the CDR3 reads CASSVLKVGEQFF. DNA for the CDR3: TGTGCCAGCAGTGTTCTTAAGGTTGGCGAGCAGTTCTTC.

J is TRBJ2-7 and V is TRBV27; perhaps TRBD1 as D (6 bases). Germline V gene lookup returns CDR1 MNHEY and CDR2 SMNVEV (reference sequence). Trimming left V 0 bases short and J 2 bases short, with 14 bases between. The CDR3 runs 16 residues. This CDR3 reads CASSLSKYRVTYEQYF. CDR3 DNA sequence: TGTGCCAGCAGTTTATCGAAATACAGGGTTACCTACGAGCAGTACTTC.

The chain has TRBV5-1 and TRBJ2-1, with 7 bases identical to TRBD2. Germline CDR1 and CDR2: SGHRS and YFSETQ. V shed 1 base and J 9 bases; nucleotides not matched to a gene: 13. The CDR3 contains 16 residues. CDR3: CASSLSMREGRSEQFF. CDR3 DNA sequence: TGCGCCAGCAGCTTGTCGATGAGGGAGGGCCGAAGTGAGCAGTTCTTC.

Concerning this clone itself: Other DNA sequences in this sample translate to the same CDR3. This sequence joins TRBV5-1 and TRBJ2-7; 9 bases are shared with TRBD1. The trim removed 4 bases at V and 3 bases at J, leaving 8 bases unmatched. This CDR3 has 15 amino acids. Germline loops: CDR1 SGHRS, CDR2 YFSETQ. This CDR3 is CASSPTGQGIYEQYF. The CDR3 DNA follows: TGCGCCAGCAGCCCAACGGGACAGGGTATCTACGAGCAGTACTTC.

The CDR3 sequence is CASRTTGRIGNQPQHF. The DNA for the CDR3 is TGTGCCAGTCGAACGACAGGGCGAATTGGCAATCAGCCCCAGCATTTT. The chain combines TRBV19 with TRBJ1-5, with 7 positions matching TRBD1. The CDR3 sequence is 16 residues long. CDR1 and CDR2 from the germline V gene are LNHDA and SQIVND (reference sequence). Unmatched junction bases numbered 12, after V lost 8 bases and J lost 2 bases.

The genes are TRBV9 and TRBJ2-7, with 11 bases lining up with TRBD1. The length of the CDR3 is 18 residues. The J segment lost 4 bases and the V segment lost 0 bases, leaving 12 bases of the junction unmatched. Germline assignment: CDR1 SGDLS and CDR2 YYNGEE. In nucleotides, the CDR3 is TGTGCCAGCAGCGTAGGTCCGGTGTGGACAGGGGGCTTATACGAGCAGTACTTC. Translating it yields CASSVGPVWTGGLYEQYF.

The rearrangement joins TRBV9 to TRBJ2-5; D remains unclear. The V end was cut by 4 bases, the J end by 2 bases, with 6 bases between. CDR3 size: 12 residues. Germline CDR1 and CDR2: SGDLS and YYNGEE. The CDR3 spells CASSKVQETQYF. In DNA, the CDR3 is TGTGCCAGCAGCAAAGTTCAAGAGACCCAGTACTTC.

The chain has TRBV4-1 and TRBJ1-1; TRBD1 aligns across 7 bases. V lost 3 bases and J lost 5; bases outside the gene matches: 6. CDR3 size: 14 residues. CDR1 and CDR2 from the germline V gene are MGHRA and YSYEKL. In DNA, the CDR3 is TGCGCCAGCAGCCACGTAGGACAGGCGACTGAAGCTTTCTTT. Its protein is CASSHVGQATEAFF.

The gene calls are TRBV14 and TRBJ2-5; D is undetermined. Per the germline V gene, CDR1 is SGHDN and CDR2 is FVKESK. Deletions cut 5 bases from V and 5 bases from J, with 6 bases between. The CDR3 contains 11 residues. CDR3 in DNA: TGTGCCAGCAGCTCACGGGAGACCCAGTACTTC. Translation: CASSSRETQYF.

The genes are TRBV7-8 and TRBJ2-1; TRBD2 matches at 10 bases. Germline-derived CDR1 and CDR2 are SGHVS and FQNEAQ. V lost 4 bases, J lost 5 bases, and 8 bases stayed unmatched. There are 16 residues in the CDR3. CDR3 residues: CASSSNLAGVHNEQFF. The CDR3, as DNA: TGTGCCAGCAGCTCTAACCTAGCGGGAGTGCACAATGAGCAGTTCTTC.

This chain uses TRBV6-5 with TRBJ2-1; unclear D gene. The V and J ends lost 5 bases and 2 bases respectively, with 10 bases between them. The CDR3 length is 14 residues. Germline CDR1 MNHEY, CDR2 SVGAGI. Here the CDR3 DNA reads TGTGCCAGCAGTAGGGCGGTCGCCTACAATGAGCAGTTCTTC. Residues: CASSRAVAYNEQFF.

The J gene is TRBJ2-1, the V gene TRBV2, with D possibly TRBD2 on 6 matching bases. The V end was cut by 7 bases, the J end by 4 bases, with 14 bases between. The CDR3 runs 14 residues. CDR1 SNHLY and CDR2 FYNNEI come from the germline V gene. For the CDR3, the DNA is TGTGCCAGCACTGCCGGGACTCGGTACAATGAGCAGTTCTTC. This translates into CASTAGTRYNEQFF. Complete variable domain (other parts from reference TRBV2 and TRBJ2-1): EPEVTQTPSHQVTQMGQEVILRCVPISNHLYFYWYRQILGQKVEFLVSFYNNEISEKSEIFDDQFSVERPDGSNFTLKIRSTKLEDSAMYFCASTAGTRYNEQFFGPGTRLTVL.

This chain joins TRBV5-1 and TRBJ2-1, with TRBD1 identical over 7 bases. J gave up 3 bases and V 0 bases, and 9 bases lay outside the gene matches. Germline-derived CDR1 and CDR2 are SGHRS and YFSETQ. This CDR3 has 17 residues. The CDR3 nucleotides read TGCGCCAGCAGCTTGGGAGGGGGACAGCCTAACTACAATGAGCAGTTCTTC. Translation: CASSLGGGQPNYNEQFF.

This clone was counted once. V is TRBV27 and J is TRBJ2-5; a weak D match, TRBD1 (5 bases). The V gene's germline CDR1 is MNHEY and CDR2 SMNVEV (reference sequence). The CDR3 covers 15 residues. The V end lost 6 bases, the J end lost 5 bases, and 19 bases lay between the germline ends. The CDR3 loop reads CASSPRSWGLETQYF. The CDR3 DNA follows: TGTGCCAGCAGCCCCAGGTCTTGGGGCCTTGAGACCCAGTACTTC.

The gene calls are TRBV4-1 and TRBJ1-4; no firm D call. The ends were cut back, 2 bases at V and 7 bases at J, with 8 bases in the middle. The CDR3 is 13 residues long. The germline CDR1 and CDR2 sequences are MGHRA and YSYEKL. The DNA of the CDR3 is TGCGCCAGCAGCCAATTGGTGGGTGAAAAACTGTTTTTT. Amino acid sequence: CASSQLVGEKLFF.

This chain connects TRBV7-2 to TRBJ1-4; no definite D call. V gave up 2 bases and J gave up 8 bases, with 3 bases separating them. This CDR3 has 11 amino acids. Germline V gene lookup returns CDR1 SGHTA and CDR2 FQGNSA. CDR3 in amino acids: CASSLKEKLFF. The CDR3 DNA follows: TGTGCCAGCAGCTTAAAGGAAAAACTGTTTTTT.

The chain recombines TRBV2 with TRBJ1-5, with TRBD1 as a possible D gene (5 bases). The V gene's germline CDR1 is SNHLY and CDR2 FYNNEI. V shed 3 bases and J shed 5 bases, with 11 bases lying between them. The CDR3 consists of 14 residues. In DNA, the CDR3 is TGTGCCAGCAGTGATTCAGGGTCCGATCAGCCCCAGCATTTT. Amino acid sequence: CASSDSGSDQPQHF. Looking up the rest from reference TRBV2 and TRBJ1-5 gives the full variable domain: EPEVTQTPSHQVTQMGQEVILRCVPISNHLYFYWYRQILGQKVEFLVSFYNNEISEKSEIFDDQFSVERPDGSNFTLKIRSTKLEDSAMYFCASSDSGSDQPQHFGDGTRLSIL.

J is TRBJ1-2 and V is TRBV28, with D unresolved. V was trimmed by 3 bases and J by 5 bases, leaving 7 bases between them. CDR3 length equals 12 residues. Germline V CDR1 and CDR2: MDHEN, SYDVKM. The CDR3 DNA is TGTGCCAGCAGTTTTGACCGGTATGGCTACACCTTC. This encodes CASSFDRYGYTF.

V usage is TRBV19 and J usage is TRBJ2-6; TRBD1 is a possible D gene (5 bases). Germline CDR1 LNHDA, CDR2 SQIVND (reference sequence). The CDR3 extends over 17 amino acids. Between the trimmed V and J ends, which lost 0 bases and 0 bases, there was a span of 9 bases. The CDR3 reads CASSIDRALSGANVLTF. CDR3 coding DNA: TGTGCCAGTAGTATAGACAGGGCACTCTCTGGGGCCAACGTCCTGACTTTC.